This TCR beta chain was sequenced for a study of cytomegalovirus exposure and HLA in healthy donors. Study-wide findings and caveats: Some V segments, TRBV6-2 and TRBV6-3 among them, were indistinguishable and were therefore excluded. Researchers reported in a later analysis that a missense DCLRE1C variant was tied to TCR beta V- and J-gene trimming. Per a later analysis, HLA-associated TCR beta chains showed more clonal expansion than other, equally common TCR beta chains.

The PCR had 60 Vbeta and 13 Jbeta primers. TCRdb keeps only in-frame clones here, not all; method: immunoSEQ multiplex PCR. The table shows around 240,000 clones, with roughly 80% occurring only once. This clone turned up a few times. The antigen remains undetermined. The CDR3 length is 15 residues. V lost 2 bases and J lost 9; bases outside the gene matches: 3. The germline V gene has CDR1 MNHEY and CDR2 SVGAGI. The rearrangement joins TRBV6-5 to TRBJ2-1, with 14 positions matching TRBD2. This TCR came from a woman aged 40 to 50 in good health and CMV-seropositive. The sample was PBMCs. In nucleotides, the CDR3 is TGTGCCAGCAGTTACGGGACTAGCGGGAGAGGTGAGCAGTTCTTC. Translated: CASSYGTSGRGEQFF.